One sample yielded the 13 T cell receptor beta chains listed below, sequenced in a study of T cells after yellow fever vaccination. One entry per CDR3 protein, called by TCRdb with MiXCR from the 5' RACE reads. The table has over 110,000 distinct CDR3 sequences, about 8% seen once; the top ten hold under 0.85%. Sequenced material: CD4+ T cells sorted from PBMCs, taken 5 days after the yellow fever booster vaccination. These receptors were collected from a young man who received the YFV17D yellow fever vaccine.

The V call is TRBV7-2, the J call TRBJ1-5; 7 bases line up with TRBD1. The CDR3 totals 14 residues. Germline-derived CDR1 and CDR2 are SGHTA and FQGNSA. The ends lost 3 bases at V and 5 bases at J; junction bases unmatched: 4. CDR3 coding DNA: TGTGCCAGCAGCTTTTTCACAGGGGATCAGCCCCAGCATTTT. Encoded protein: CASSFFTGDQPQHF.

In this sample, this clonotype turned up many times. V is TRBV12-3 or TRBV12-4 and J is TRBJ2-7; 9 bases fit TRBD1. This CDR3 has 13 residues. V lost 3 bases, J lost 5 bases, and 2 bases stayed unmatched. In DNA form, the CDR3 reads TGTGCCAGCAGTTTGGACAGGGGACACGAGCAGTACTTC. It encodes CASSLDRGHEQYF.

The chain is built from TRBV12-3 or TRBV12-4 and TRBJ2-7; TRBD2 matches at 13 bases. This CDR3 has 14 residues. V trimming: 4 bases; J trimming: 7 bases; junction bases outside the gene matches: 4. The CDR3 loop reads CASSSTGLAGEQYF. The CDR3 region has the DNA TGTGCCAGCAGTTCTACGGGACTAGCGGGAGAGCAGTACTTC.

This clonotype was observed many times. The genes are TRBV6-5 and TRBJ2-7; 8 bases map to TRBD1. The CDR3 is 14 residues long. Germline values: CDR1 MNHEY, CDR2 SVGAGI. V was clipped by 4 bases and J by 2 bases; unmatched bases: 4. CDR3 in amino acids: CASSSVTGAYEQYF. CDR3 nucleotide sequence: TGTGCCAGCAGTTCGGTGACAGGGGCCTACGAGCAGTACTTC.

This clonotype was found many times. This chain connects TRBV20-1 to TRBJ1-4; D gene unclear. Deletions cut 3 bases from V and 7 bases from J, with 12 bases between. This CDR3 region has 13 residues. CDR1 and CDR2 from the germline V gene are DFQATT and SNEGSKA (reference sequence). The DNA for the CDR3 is TGCAGTGCTAGGGTGGGGTACGGTGAAAAACTGTTTTTT. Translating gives CSARVGYGEKLFF.

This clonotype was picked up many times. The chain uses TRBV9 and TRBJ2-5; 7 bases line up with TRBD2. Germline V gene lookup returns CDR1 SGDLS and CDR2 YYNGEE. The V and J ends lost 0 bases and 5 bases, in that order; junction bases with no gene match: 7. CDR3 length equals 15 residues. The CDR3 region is CASSVANGLVETQYF. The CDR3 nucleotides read TGTGCCAGCAGCGTAGCTAACGGACTAGTGGAGACCCAGTACTTC.

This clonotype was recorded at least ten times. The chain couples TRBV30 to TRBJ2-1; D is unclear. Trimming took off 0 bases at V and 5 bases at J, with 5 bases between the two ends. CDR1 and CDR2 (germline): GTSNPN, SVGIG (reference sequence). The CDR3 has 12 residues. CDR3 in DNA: TGTGCCTGGAGTGTATCTCACAATGAGCAGTTCTTC. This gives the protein CAWSVSHNEQFF.

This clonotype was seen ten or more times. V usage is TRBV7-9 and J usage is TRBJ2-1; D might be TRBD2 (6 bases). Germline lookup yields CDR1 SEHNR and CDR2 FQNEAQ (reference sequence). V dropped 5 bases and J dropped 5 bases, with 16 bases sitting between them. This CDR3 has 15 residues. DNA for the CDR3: TGTGCCAGCAGCCAAGCGGTGGGACTTAACAATGAGCAGTTCTTC. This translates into CASSQAVGLNNEQFF.

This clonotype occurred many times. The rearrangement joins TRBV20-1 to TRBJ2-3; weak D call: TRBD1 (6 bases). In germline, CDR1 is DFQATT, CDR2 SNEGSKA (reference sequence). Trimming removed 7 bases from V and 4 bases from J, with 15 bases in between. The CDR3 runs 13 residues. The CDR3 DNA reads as TGCAGTGTTAAAGGGGGAGTAGCAGATACGCAGTATTTT. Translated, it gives CSVKGGVADTQYF.

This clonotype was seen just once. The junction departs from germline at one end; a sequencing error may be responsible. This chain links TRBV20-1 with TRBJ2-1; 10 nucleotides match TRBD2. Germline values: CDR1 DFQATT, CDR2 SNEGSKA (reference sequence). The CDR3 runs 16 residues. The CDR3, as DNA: TGCTGTGCTCGTCGGACTAGCGGTAGCTCCTACAATGAGCAGTTCTTC. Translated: CCARRTSGSSYNEQFF.

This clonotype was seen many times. The CDR3 loop reads CSYLGGPGEQFF. In nucleotides, the CDR3 is TGCAGCTACCTGGGGGGGCCGGGTGAGCAGTTCTTC. The V gene is TRBV29-1, the J gene TRBJ2-1, with D possibly being TRBD2 (7 bases). The CDR3 has 12 amino acids. V lost 8 bases, J lost 9 bases, and 17 bases lay in between. Germline values: CDR1 SQVTM, CDR2 ANQGSEA.

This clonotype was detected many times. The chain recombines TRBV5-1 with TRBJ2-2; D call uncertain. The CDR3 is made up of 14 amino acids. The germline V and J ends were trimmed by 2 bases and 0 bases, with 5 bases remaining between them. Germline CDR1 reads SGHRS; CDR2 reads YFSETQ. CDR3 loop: CASSFVTNTGELFF. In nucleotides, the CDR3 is TGCGCCAGCAGCTTTGTGACGAACACCGGGGAGCTGTTTTTT.

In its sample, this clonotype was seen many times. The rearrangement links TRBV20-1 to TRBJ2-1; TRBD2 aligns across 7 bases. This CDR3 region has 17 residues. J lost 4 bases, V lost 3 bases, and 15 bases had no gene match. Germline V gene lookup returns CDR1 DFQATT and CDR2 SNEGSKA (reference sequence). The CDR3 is CSARTTGGRVQYNEQFF. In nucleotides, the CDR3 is TGCAGTGCTAGGACCACCGGAGGGAGGGTGCAATACAATGAGCAGTTCTTC.